Listed here are 18 T cell receptor beta chains from one sample, sequenced in a study of blood T cell repertoires in COVID-19. The protocol was immunoSEQ multiplex PCR, while the TCRdb copy is restricted to in-frame clones and leaves out a portion. Among some 220,000 clones listed, 75% to 85% were seen once. Sequencing used peripheral blood. These receptors were taken from a young woman with COVID-19, enrolled during active disease.

The chain joins TRBV7-3 to TRBJ2-1; D might be TRBD2 (6 bases). V was shortened by 0 bases and J by 2 bases, with 8 bases between the two germline ends. Germline V lookup: CDR1 SGHTA, CDR2 FQGTGA. The CDR3 sequence is 15 residues long. CDR3 sequence (DNA): TGTGCCAGCAGCTTAACTAGCGGCCCCTACAATGAGCAGTTCTTC. Protein sequence: CASSLTSGPYNEQFF.

V usage is TRBV11-2 and J usage is TRBJ1-2; TRBD1 matches at 7 bases. Germline-derived CDR1 and CDR2 are SGHAT and FQNNGV. This CDR3 is 13 amino acids long. After removal of 4 bases from V and 4 bases from J, the junction contained 3 bases not matched to a gene. In DNA, the CDR3 is TGTGCCAGCAGCTCTCGGGACAGCTATGGCTACACCTTC. Protein sequence: CASSSRDSYGYTF.

The V call is TRBV5-1, the J call TRBJ2-5; 8 nucleotides match TRBD2. The CDR3 is 16 amino acids. Germline lookup yields CDR1 SGHRS and CDR2 YFSETQ. V was pared by 2 bases and J by 4 bases, with 10 bases of the junction left unmatched. CDR3 nucleotides: TGCGCCAGCAGCTTTAGACTAGCGCGGGTTGGAGAGACCCAGTACTTC. It yields the protein CASSFRLARVGETQYF.

The chain has TRBV5-1 and TRBJ2-2; no definite D call. This CDR3 contains 14 residues. The V end was cut by 0 bases, the J end by 6 bases, with 9 bases between. Germline V gene data show CDR1 as SGHRS and CDR2 as YFSETQ. CDR3 sequence reads: CASSLDSSSGELFF. The CDR3 bases are TGCGCCAGCAGCTTGGACTCATCCTCCGGGGAGCTGTTTTTT. Using reference TRBV5-1 and TRBJ2-2 for the parts outside the CDR3, the full variable domain is KAGVTQTPRYLIKTRGQQVTLSCSPISGHRSVSWYQQTPGQGLQFLFEYFSETQRNKGNFPGRFSGRQFSNSRSEMNVSTLELGDSALYLCASSLDSSSGELFFGEGSRLTVL.

The chain couples TRBV6-5 to TRBJ1-1; D not resolved. Trimming shortened V by 0 bases and J by 10 bases, and 15 bases separated the two germline ends. The CDR3 totals 14 residues. The V gene's germline CDR1 is MNHEY and CDR2 SVGAGI. The CDR3 nucleotides read TGTGCCAGCAGTTACTCTGCAGGAGGCATCGCAGCTTTCTTT. It yields the protein CASSYSAGGIAAFF.

The rearrangement links TRBV5-5 to TRBJ1-5; 8 nucleotides align to TRBD1. V shed 2 bases, J shed 0 bases, and the junction held 1 base outside the gene matches. Germline CDR1 and CDR2: SGHKS and YYEKEE (reference sequence). This CDR3 contains 15 residues. As DNA, the CDR3 is TGTGCCAGCAGCTTCAGGGGGCATAGCAATCAGCCCCAGCATTTT. This translates into CASSFRGHSNQPQHF. Together with reference TRBV5-5 and TRBJ1-5, the CDR3 gives the full variable domain: DAGVTQSPTHLIKTRGQQVTLRCSPISGHKSVSWYQQVLGQGPQFIFQYYEKEERGRGNFPDRFSARQFPNYSSELNVNALLLGDSALYLCASSFRGHSNQPQHFGDGTRLSIL.

This chain uses TRBV7-6 with TRBJ2-2; 8 nucleotides agree with TRBD1. The CDR3 runs 14 residues. Trimming removed 5 bases from V and 4 bases from J; junction bases left unmatched: 3. CDR1 is SGHVS and CDR2 is FNYEAQ in the germline V gene. The CDR3 loop reads CASSPTGGTGELFF. CDR3 sequence (DNA): TGTGCCAGCAGCCCTACAGGGGGCACCGGGGAGCTGTTTTTT.

This chain joins TRBV6-5 and TRBJ2-5; the D is unclear. Germline V gene lookup returns CDR1 MNHEY and CDR2 SVGAGI. CDR3 length: 14 residues. V dropped 2 bases and J dropped 1 base, with 8 bases sitting between them. As DNA, the CDR3 is TGTGCCAGCAGTTACGGAGAGGCCCAAGAGACCCAGTACTTC. Protein sequence: CASSYGEAQETQYF.

The V call is TRBV12-3 or TRBV12-4, the J call TRBJ1-2; 7 bases line up with TRBD1. V was pared by 3 bases and J by 5 bases, with 3 bases of the junction left unmatched. This CDR3 has 13 amino acids. The DNA for the CDR3 is TGTGCCAGCAGTTTTCAGGGGGGATATGGCTACACCTTC. It is translated as CASSFQGGYGYTF.

This chain connects TRBV27 to TRBJ1-1; 7 bases are shared with TRBD1. The V segment lost 5 bases and the J segment 0 bases; nucleotides outside the gene matches: 9. The CDR3 is 16 amino acids. Germline assignment: CDR1 MNHEY and CDR2 SMNVEV (reference sequence). The CDR3 DNA reads TGTGCCAGCAGTGTCCGAGGGGGCGGGGTGAACACTGAAGCTTTCTTT. Translating it yields CASSVRGGGVNTEAFF.

This rearrangement joins TRBV3-1 (or the pseudogene TRBV3-2) to TRBJ2-3, with D unresolved. V was cut by 0 bases and J by 6 bases, with 7 bases left in between. The CDR3 has 13 residues. Germline CDR1 is LGHDT and CDR2 is YNNKEL (reference sequence). CDR3 DNA sequence: TGTGCCAGCAGCCAAGATTTCCCGGATACGCAGTATTTT. This encodes CASSQDFPDTQYF.

Concerning this clone: In the same sample, other DNA sequences code for this CDR3. The V gene is TRBV14, the J gene TRBJ2-3; D gene uncertain. V lost 1 base to trimming and J lost 6 bases, with 5 bases between them. The CDR3 totals 12 residues. Germline V CDR1 and CDR2: SGHDN, FVKESK. CDR3 sequence reads: CASSQVSDTQYF. The CDR3 DNA sequence: TGTGCCAGCAGCCAAGTGTCGGATACGCAGTATTTT.

This clone was seen a handful of times. The chain is built from TRBV2 and TRBJ2-3, with 11 bases fitting TRBD2. The CDR3 spans 12 residues. Germline V lookup: CDR1 SNHLY, CDR2 FYNNEI. The junction had 1 base not matched to a gene; V was cut back by 9 bases and J by 5 bases. The CDR3 here is CASSGGGDTQYF. The CDR3 bases are TGTGCCAGTAGCGGGGGGGGAGATACGCAGTATTTT. Based on the CDR3 plus reference TRBV2 and TRBJ2-3, the full variable domain is EPEVTQTPSHQVTQMGQEVILRCVPISNHLYFYWYRQILGQKVEFLVSFYNNEISEKSEIFDDQFSVERPDGSNFTLKIRSTKLEDSAMYFCASSGGGDTQYFGPGTRLTVL.

The V gene is TRBV14, the J gene TRBJ2-1, with D uncertain. Trimming removed 4 bases at V and 0 bases at J, with 7 bases between. Germline-derived CDR1 and CDR2 are SGHDN and FVKESK. This CDR3 contains 14 residues. This CDR3 reads CASSRPTSYNEQFF. In nucleotides, the CDR3 is TGTGCCAGCAGCCGGCCCACCTCCTACAATGAGCAGTTCTTC.

The gene calls are TRBV27 and TRBJ2-3; 9 nucleotides align to TRBD2. Trimming at V came to 4 bases and at J to 3 bases, leaving 8 bases not matched to a gene. The CDR3 length is 16 residues. Germline-derived CDR1 and CDR2 are MNHEY and SMNVEV (reference sequence). The CDR3 bases are TGTGCCAGCAGTTCCTCTGTGGCGGGAGGGACAGATACGCAGTATTTT. Protein sequence: CASSSSVAGGTDTQYF.

The chain employs TRBV9 and TRBJ2-1; 7 nucleotides agree with TRBD2. The CDR3 spans 14 residues. Per the germline V gene, CDR1 is SGDLS and CDR2 is YYNGEE. Losses at the gene ends were 0 bases for V and 7 bases for J; bases not matched to a gene: 4. The CDR3 DNA follows: TGTGCCAGCAGCGTAGCGGGGGGTTCGAATGAGCAGTTCTTC. Its translation: CASSVAGGSNEQFF.

This chain links TRBV6-6 with TRBJ2-2; 9 nucleotides line up with TRBD2. The J segment lost 5 bases and the V segment lost 5 bases, leaving 15 bases of the junction unmatched. Germline CDR1 reads MNHNY; CDR2 reads SVGAGI (reference sequence). This CDR3 has 18 residues. The CDR3 bases are TGTGCCAGCAGTCCCCGGCCCTCTGGCGGGAGGGGGACCGGGGAGCTGTTTTTT. Amino acids: CASSPRPSGGRGTGELFF.

This clone occurred once. V is TRBV29-1 and J is TRBJ2-2, with 7 bases matching TRBD1. Germline-derived CDR1 and CDR2 are SQVTM and ANQGSEA. V was clipped by 7 bases and J by 6 bases; unmatched bases: 8. The CDR3 is 13 amino acids. CDR3 coding DNA: TGCAGCGGTGGAACAGGGGCAGCCGGGGAGCTGTTTTTT. This encodes CSGGTGAAGELFF.